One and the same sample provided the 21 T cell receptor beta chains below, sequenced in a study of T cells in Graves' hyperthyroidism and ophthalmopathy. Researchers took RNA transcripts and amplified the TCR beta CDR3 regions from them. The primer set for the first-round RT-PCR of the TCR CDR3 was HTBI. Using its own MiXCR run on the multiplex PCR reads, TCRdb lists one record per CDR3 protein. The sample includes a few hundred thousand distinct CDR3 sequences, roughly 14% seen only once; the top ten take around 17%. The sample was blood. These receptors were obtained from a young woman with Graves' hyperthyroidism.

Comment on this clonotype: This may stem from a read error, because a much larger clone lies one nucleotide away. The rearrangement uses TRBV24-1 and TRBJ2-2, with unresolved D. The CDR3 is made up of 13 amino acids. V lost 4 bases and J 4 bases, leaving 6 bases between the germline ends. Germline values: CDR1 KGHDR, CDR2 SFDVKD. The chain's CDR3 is CATSDRSTGELFF. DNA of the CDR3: TGTGCCACCAGTGACCGTAGCACCGGGGAGCTGTTTTTT.

CDR3 residues: CASSLGQATSGEQYF. The CDR3 DNA sequence: TGTGCCAGCAGCTTAGGACAGGCGACCTCTGGGGAGCAGTACTTC. V gene TRBV7-2 combines with J gene TRBJ2-7; tentatively, D is TRBD1 (6 bases). Germline V gives CDR1 SGHTA, CDR2 FQGNSA. This CDR3 contains 15 residues. Trimming shortened V by 1 base and J by 7 bases, and 17 bases separated the two germline ends.

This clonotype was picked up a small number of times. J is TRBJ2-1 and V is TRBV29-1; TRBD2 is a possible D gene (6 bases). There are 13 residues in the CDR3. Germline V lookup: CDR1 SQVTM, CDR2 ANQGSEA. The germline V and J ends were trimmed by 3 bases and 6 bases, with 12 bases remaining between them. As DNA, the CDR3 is TGCAGCGTTGAGGAGGGACGTGTCAATGAGCAGTTCTTC. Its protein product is CSVEEGRVNEQFF.

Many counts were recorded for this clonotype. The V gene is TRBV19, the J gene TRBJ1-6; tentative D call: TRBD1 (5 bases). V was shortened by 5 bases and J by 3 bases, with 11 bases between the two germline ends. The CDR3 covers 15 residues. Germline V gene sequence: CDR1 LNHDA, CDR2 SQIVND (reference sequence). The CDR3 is CASSPDQGYNSPLHF. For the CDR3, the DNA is TGTGCCAGTAGTCCCGACCAGGGCTATAATTCACCCCTCCACTTT.

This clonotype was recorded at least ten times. This chain's CDR3 is CASSEWATRDEQFF. DNA of the CDR3: TGTGCCAGCAGTGAATGGGCCACTCGCGATGAGCAGTTCTTC. The V gene is TRBV6-1, the J gene TRBJ2-1; D gene uncertain. Trimming shortened V by 2 bases and J by 8 bases, and 13 bases separated the two germline ends. The CDR3 loop spans 14 amino acids. Germline loops: CDR1 MNHNS, CDR2 SASEGT.

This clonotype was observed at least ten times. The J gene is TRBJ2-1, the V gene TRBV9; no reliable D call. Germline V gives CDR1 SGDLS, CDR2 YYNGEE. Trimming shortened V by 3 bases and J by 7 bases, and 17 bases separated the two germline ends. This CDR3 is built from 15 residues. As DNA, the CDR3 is TGTGCCAGCAGCGCTTCGGACCAGCGACGGAATGAGCAGTTCTTC. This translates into CASSASDQRRNEQFF.

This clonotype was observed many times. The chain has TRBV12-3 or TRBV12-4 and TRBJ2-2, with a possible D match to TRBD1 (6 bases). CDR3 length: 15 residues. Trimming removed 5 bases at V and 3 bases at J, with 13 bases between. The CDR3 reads CASSVTGPHTGELFF. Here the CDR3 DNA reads TGTGCCAGCAGTGTGACAGGTCCTCACACCGGGGAGCTGTTTTTT.

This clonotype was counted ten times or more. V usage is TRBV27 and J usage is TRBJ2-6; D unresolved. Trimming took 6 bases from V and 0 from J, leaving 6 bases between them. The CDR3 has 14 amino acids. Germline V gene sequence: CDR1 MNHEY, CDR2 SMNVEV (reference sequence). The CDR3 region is CASSRISGANVLTF. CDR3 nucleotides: TGTGCCAGCAGCCGTATCTCTGGGGCCAACGTCCTGACTTTC.

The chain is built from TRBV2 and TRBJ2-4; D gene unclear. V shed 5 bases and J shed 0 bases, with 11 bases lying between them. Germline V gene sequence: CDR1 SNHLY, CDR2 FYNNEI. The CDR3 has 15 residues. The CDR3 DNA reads TGTGCCAGCAGTCAAGAGCAACTAGCCAAAAACATTCAGTACTTC. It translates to CASSQEQLAKNIQYF.

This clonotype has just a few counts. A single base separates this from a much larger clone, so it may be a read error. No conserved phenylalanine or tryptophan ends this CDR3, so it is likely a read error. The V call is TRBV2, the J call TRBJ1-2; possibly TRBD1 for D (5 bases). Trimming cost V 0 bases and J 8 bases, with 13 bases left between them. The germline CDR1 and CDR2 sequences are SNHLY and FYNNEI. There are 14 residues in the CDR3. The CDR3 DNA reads TGTGCCAGCAGTGAAGCTTGGACCCGGGGCGGCTACACCATC. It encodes CASSEAWTRGGYTI.

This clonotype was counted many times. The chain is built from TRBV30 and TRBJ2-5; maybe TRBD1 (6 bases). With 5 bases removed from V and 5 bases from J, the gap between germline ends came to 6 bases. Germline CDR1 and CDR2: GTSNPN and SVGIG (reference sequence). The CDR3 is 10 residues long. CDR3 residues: CAWGQETQYF. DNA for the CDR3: TGTGCCTGGGGACAGGAGACCCAGTACTTC.

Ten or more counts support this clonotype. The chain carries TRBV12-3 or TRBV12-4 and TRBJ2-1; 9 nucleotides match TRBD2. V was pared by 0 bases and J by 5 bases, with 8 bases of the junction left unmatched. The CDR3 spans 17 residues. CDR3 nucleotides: TGTGCCAGCAGTTTAGCCCGCCCGACTAGCGGAAACAATGAGCAGTTCTTC. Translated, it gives CASSLARPTSGNNEQFF.

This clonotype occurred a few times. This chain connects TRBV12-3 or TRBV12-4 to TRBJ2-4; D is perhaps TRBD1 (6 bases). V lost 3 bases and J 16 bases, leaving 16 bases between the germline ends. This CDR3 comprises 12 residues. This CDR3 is CASSLDPLGGYF. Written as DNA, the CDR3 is TGTGCCAGCAGTTTGGACCCTCTAGGGGGTTACTTC.

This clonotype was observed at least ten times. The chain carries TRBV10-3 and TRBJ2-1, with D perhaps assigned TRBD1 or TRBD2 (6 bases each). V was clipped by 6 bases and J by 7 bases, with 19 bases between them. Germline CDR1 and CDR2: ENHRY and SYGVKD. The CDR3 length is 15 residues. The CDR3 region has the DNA TGTGCCATCAGCGGAAATCAGGGAGGACAGAATGAGCAGTTCTTC. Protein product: CAISGNQGGQNEQFF.

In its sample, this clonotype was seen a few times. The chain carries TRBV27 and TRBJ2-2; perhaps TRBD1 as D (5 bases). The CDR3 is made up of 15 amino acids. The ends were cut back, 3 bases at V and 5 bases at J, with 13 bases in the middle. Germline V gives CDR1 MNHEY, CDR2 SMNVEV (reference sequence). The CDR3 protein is CASSLSRVLTGELFF. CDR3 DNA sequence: TGTGCCAGCAGTTTGTCCAGGGTGTTAACCGGGGAGCTGTTTTTT.

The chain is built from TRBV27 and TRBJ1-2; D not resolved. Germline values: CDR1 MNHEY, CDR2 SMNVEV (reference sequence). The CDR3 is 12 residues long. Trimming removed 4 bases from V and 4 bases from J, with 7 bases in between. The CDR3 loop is CASSSPLYGYTF. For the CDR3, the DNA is TGTGCCAGCAGTTCCCCGCTCTATGGCTACACCTTC.

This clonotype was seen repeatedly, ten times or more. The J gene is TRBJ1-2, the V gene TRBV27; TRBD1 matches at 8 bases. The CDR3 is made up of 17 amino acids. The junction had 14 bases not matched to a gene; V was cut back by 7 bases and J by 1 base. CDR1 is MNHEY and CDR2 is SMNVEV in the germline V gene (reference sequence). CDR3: CASTKTRTGTINYGYTF. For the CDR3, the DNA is TGTGCCAGCACCAAGACTCGGACAGGGACAATTAACTATGGCTACACCTTC.

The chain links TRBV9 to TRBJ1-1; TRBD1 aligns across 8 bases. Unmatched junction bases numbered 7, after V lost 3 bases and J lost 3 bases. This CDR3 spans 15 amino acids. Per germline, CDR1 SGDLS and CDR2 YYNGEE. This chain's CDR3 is CASSARGLFDTEAFF. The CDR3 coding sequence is TGTGCCAGCAGCGCCAGGGGGCTATTTGACACTGAAGCTTTCTTT. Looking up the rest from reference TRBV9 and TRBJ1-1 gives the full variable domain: DSGVTQTPKHLITATGQRVTLRCSPRSGDLSVYWYQQSLDQGLQFLIQYYNGEERAKGNILERFSAQQFPDLHSELNLSSLELGDSALYFCASSARGLFDTEAFFGQGTRLTVV.

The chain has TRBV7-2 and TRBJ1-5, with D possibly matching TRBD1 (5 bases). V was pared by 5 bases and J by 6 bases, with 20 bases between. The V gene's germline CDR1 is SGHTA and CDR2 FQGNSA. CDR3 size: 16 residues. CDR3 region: CASSEASRGIGQPQHF. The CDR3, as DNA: TGTGCCAGCAGCGAGGCGAGTCGGGGCATCGGTCAGCCCCAGCATTTT.

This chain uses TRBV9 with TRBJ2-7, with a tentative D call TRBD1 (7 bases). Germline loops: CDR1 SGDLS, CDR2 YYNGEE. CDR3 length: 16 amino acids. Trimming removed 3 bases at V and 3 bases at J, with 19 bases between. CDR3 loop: CASSARGAGSGYEQYF. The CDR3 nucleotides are TGTGCCAGCAGCGCCAGGGGGGCAGGGTCTGGCTACGAGCAGTACTTC.

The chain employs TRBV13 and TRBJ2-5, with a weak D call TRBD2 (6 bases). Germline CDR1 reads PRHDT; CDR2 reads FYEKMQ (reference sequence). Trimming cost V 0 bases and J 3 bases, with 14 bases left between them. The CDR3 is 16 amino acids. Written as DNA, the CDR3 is TGTGCCAGCAGCTTAGGCCGACTAGTGAGAAAAGAGACCCAGTACTTC. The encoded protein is CASSLGRLVRKETQYF.